The sequence of this TCR beta chain was determined in a study of T cell repertoires in cytomegalovirus infection. Study summary: Both a matching HLA type and CMV infection were indicated by public TCR beta signatures. Whole-study results and caveats: Summed public TCR beta family frequency identified CMV carriers bearing the relevant HLA. HLA-C-restricted CMV-specific TCR beta clonotypes were dominant in the ex vivo response.

This clonotype has at least ten counts. The antigen remains unidentified. V dropped 4 bases and J dropped 2 bases, with 11 bases sitting between them. The CDR3 contains 13 residues. The germline V gene has CDR1 SQVTM and CDR2 ANQGSEA. Via MiXCR, TCRdb re-called the reads, giving one row per CDR3 protein. The sample has fewer than 250,000 distinct CDR3 sequences, approximately 13% seen once. The receptor's source is a human donor in good health (CMV status not recorded). Some clones in this sample may be carry-over from other donors' samples. Sequenced: PBMCs. This rearrangement joins TRBV29-1 to TRBJ2-5, with D unresolved. The CDR3 DNA is TGCAGCGTTGGGACCGGGCCTCAAGAGACCCAGTACTTC. Residues: CSVGTGPQETQYF.